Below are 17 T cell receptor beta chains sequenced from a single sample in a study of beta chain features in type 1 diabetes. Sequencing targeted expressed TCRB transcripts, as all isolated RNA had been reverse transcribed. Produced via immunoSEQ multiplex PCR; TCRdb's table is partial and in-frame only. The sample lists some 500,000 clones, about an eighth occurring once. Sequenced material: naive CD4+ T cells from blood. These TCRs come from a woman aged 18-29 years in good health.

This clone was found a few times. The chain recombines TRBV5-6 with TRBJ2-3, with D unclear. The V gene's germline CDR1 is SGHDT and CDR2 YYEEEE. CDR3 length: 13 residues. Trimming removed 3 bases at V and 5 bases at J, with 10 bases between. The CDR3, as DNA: TGTGCCAGCAGCTCAGAGCTGGGAGATACGCAGTATTTT. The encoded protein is CASSSELGDTQYF.

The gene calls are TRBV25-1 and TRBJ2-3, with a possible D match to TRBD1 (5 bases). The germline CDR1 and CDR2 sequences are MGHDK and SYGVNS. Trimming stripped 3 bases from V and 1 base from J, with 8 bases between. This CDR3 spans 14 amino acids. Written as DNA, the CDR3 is TGTGCCAGCAGTGACACGACAGGCACAGATACGCAGTATTTT. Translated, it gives CASSDTTGTDTQYF.

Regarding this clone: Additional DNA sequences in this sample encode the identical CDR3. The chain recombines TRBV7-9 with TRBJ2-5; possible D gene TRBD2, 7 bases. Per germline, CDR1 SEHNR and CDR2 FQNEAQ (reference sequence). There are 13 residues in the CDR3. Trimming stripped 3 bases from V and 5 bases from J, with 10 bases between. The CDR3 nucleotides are TGTGCCAGCAGCTTGGCGGGGGCGGAGACCCAGTACTTC. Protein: CASSLAGAETQYF.

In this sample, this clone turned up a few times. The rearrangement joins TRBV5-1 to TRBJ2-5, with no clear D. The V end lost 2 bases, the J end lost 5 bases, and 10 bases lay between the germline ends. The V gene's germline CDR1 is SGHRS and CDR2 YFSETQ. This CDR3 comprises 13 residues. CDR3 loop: CASSFVDRETQYF. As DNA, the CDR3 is TGCGCCAGCAGCTTTGTGGACCGGGAGACCCAGTACTTC.

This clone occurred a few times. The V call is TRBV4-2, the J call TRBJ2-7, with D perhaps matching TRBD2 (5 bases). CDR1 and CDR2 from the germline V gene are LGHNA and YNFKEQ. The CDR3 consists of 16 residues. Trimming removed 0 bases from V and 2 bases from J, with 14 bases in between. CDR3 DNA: TGTGCCAGCAGCCAAGATCAGGCGGGCACTACCTACGAGCAGTACTTC. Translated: CASSQDQAGTTYEQYF.

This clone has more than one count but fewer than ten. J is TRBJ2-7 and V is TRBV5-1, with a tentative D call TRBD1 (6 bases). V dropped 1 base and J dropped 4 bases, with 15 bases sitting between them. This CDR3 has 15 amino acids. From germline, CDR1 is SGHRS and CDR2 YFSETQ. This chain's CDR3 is CASSLLTAGAYEQYF. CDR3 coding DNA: TGCGCCAGCAGCTTGTTGACGGCAGGGGCATACGAGCAGTACTTC.

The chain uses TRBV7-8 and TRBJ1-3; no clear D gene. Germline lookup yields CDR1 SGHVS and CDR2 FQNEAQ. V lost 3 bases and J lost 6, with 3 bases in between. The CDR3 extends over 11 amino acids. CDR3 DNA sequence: TGTGCCAGCAGCTTTTTAAACACCATATATTTT. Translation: CASSFLNTIYF.

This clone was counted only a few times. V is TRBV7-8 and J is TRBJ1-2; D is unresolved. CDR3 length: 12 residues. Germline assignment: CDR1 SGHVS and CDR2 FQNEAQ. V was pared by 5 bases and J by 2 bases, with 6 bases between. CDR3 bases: TGTGCCAGCAGCCACACGAACTATGGCTACACCTTC. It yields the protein CASSHTNYGYTF.

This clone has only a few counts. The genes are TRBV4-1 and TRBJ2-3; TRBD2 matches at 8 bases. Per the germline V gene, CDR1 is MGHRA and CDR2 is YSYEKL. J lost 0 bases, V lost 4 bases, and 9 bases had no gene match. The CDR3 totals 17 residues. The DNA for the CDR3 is TGCGCCAGCAGCCTAAAGACCACTAGCGGAAGCACAGATACGCAGTATTTT. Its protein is CASSLKTTSGSTDTQYF.

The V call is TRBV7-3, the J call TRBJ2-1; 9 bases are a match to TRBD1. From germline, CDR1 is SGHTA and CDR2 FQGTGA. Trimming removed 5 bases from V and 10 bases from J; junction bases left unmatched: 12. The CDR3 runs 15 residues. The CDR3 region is CASSLRDRVFSEQFF. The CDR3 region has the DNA TGTGCCAGCAGCCTCCGGGACAGGGTTTTTTCGGAGCAGTTCTTC. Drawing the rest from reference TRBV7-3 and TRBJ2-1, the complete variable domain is GAGVSQTPSNKVTEKGKYVELRCDPISGHTALYWYRQSLGQGPEFLIYFQGTGAADDSGLPNDRFFAVRPEGSVSTLKIQRTERGDSAVYLCASSLRDRVFSEQFFGPGTRLTVL.

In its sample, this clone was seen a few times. DNA of the CDR3: TGCGCCAGCAGCTTGGTCGGCAAGGACTACCATAACTATGGCTACACCTTC. Translated, it gives CASSLVGKDYHNYGYTF. This chain links TRBV5-1 with TRBJ1-2; D unclear. Trimming stripped 0 bases from V and 1 base from J, with 16 bases between. CDR3 length equals 17 residues. Germline-derived CDR1 and CDR2 are SGHRS and YFSETQ.

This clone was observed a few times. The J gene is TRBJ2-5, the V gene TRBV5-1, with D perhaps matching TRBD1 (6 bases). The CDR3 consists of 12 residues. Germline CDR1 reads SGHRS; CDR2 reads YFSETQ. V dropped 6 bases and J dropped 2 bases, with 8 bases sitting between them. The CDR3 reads CASTQGQETQYF. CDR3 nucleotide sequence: TGCGCCAGCACGCAGGGGCAAGAGACCCAGTACTTC.

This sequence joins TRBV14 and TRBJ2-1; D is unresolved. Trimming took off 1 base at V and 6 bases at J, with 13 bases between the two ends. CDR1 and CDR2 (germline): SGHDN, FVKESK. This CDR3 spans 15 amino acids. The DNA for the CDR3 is TGTGCCAGCAGCCAAGTTACATTGCTGGCCAATGAGCAGTTCTTC. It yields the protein CASSQVTLLANEQFF.

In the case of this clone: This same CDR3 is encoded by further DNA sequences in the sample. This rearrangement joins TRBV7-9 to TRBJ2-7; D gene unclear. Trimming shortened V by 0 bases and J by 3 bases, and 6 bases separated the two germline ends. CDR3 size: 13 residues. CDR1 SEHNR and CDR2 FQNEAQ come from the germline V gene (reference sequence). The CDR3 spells CASSLAGGYEQYF. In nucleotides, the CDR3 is TGTGCCAGCAGCTTAGCGGGTGGCTACGAGCAGTACTTC.

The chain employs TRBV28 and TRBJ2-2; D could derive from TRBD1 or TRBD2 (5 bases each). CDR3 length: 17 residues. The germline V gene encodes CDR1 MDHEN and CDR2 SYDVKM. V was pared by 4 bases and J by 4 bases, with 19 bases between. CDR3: CASSSPWGEGITGELFF. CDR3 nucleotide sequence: TGTGCCAGCAGTTCCCCGTGGGGCGAGGGGATCACCGGGGAGCTGTTTTTT.

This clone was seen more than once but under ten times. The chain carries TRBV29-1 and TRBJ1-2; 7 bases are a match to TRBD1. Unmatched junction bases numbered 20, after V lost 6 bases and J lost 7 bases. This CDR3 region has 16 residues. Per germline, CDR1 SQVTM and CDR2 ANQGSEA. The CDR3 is CSVTDRVWMKDAGYTF. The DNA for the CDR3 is TGCAGCGTGACTGACAGGGTATGGATGAAGGACGCTGGCTACACCTTC.

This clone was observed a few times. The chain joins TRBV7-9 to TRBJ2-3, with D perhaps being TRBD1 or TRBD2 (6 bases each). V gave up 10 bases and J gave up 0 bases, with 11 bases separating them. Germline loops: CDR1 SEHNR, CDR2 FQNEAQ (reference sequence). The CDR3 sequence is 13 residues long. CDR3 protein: CATTGTSTDTQYF. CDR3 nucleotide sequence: TGTGCCACCACAGGGACTAGCACAGATACGCAGTATTTT.